Reported below is one TCR beta chain. Germline V gene lookup returns CDR1 SGHTA and CDR2 FQGTGA. The CDR3 totals 14 residues. J was trimmed by 3 bases and V by 2 bases; bases with no gene match: 3. The data stem from a study of blood T cell repertoires in COVID-19. Sequenced by immunoSEQ multiplex PCR; TCRdb stores in-frame clones only, minus some. The table has about 320,000 clones, 85% seen once. The clonotype was recovered from a human donor in a cohort sampled during active COVID-19. The rearrangement uses TRBV7-3 and TRBJ1-1; 7 bases are shared with TRBD1. The sequencing input was peripheral blood. CDR3 bases: TGTGCCAGCAGCTTAGGGACAGCCGACACTGAAGCTTTCTTT. This encodes CASSLGTADTEAFF.